A selection of T cell receptor beta chains follows, all from one sample in a study of Graves' ophthalmopathy and Graves' hyperthyroidism. In TCRdb, the multiplex PCR reads were re-called with MiXCR into one record per CDR3 protein. The table includes 35,000 to 50,000 distinct CDR3 sequences, around half detected once. Sequencing was done on a sample of peripheral blood. The receptors derive from an adult woman with stable Graves' hyperthyroidism. The conserved cysteine and the conserved F or W are not part of the CDR3 here. The D gene is left open where the match is weak.

TRBV12-3/TRBV12-4	TRBD1	ASSFGTGIQPQH
TRBV7-9	NA	ASSRLGLETQY
TRBV20-1	NA	SAQRQTRETQY
TRBV19	TRBD1	ASSMTGGGYEQY
TRBV20-1	TRBD2	SAFLAGGEQY
TRBV7-9	TRBD1	ASSRTGQGYEQY
TRBV20-1	NA	SARPDRGNTDTQY
TRBV29-1	NA	SVRTEVNTGELF
TRBV20-1	NA	SAEGDYGYT
TRBV5-1	NA	ASSFYICSAFANTEAF
TRBV7-8	TRBD1	ASSPSTGTGNYEQY
TRBV6-1	TRBD2	ASRGLAGVLEQY
TRBV7-8	TRBD2	ASSQEASGAVTGELF
TRBV10-3	NA	AIRQEPNEKLFFGSGTQY
TRBV7-9	NA	ASSPTQSGYTEAF
TRBV29-1	NA	SVRKDSYEQY
TRBV13	TRBD1	ASSLLGQGAARNQPQH
TRBV15	TRBD1	ATSSRTGGAGANVLT
TRBV15	NA	ATSTFIGTPLRTEAF
TRBV29-1	TRBD1	SVGTGGRSTEAF
TRBV5-6	TRBD1	ASSGTGGASGYT
TRBV19	NA	ASSTDRAKGNTEAF
TRBV10-3	NA	ASSYSRDGAYEQY
TRBV4-1	NA	ASAPGGGSEQY
TRBV5-8	TRBD1	ASSWTGETQY
TRBV4-1	TRBD1	ASTGTGDHEQY
TRBV6-5	TRBD1	ASSSRTGASYEQY
TRBV12-3/TRBV12-4	TRBD1	ASSCSGTGEETQY